The 17 T cell receptor beta chains below come from one sample, sequenced in a study of brain T cells in children with intractable seizures. Sample time point: blood from clinic visit 5 months post-surgery; TSC patient then seizure free. The repertoire was sequenced with immunoSEQ multiplex PCR; TCRdb's copy has only in-frame clones and lacks some. The sample includes a few hundred thousand clones, 85% to 95% seen only once; the top ten take about 6%. This sample comprised peripheral blood, obtained roughly 5 months after surgery. Receptor source: a boy under two years old with tuberous sclerosis and intractable seizures.

The rearrangement links TRBV19 to TRBJ2-7; D remains ambiguous. The CDR3 runs 13 residues. With 4 bases removed from V and 2 bases from J, the gap between germline ends came to 9 bases. Germline-derived CDR1 and CDR2 are LNHDA and SQIVND (reference sequence). The CDR3 here is CASSKTRTYEQYF. The CDR3 DNA reads as TGTGCCAGTAGTAAGACCCGAACCTACGAGCAGTACTTC.

The rearrangement uses TRBV25-1 and TRBJ2-5; D may be TRBD1 or TRBD2 (6 bases each). CDR3 size: 14 residues. Trimming pared 0 bases from V and 4 bases from J, leaving 9 bases between. Germline V gene sequence: CDR1 MGHDK, CDR2 SYGVNS. The CDR3 DNA reads TGTGCCAGCAGTGAATATGGGGGGCGAGAGACCCAGTACTTC. As protein: CASSEYGGRETQYF.

The V call is TRBV9, the J call TRBJ2-7, with 9 bases fitting TRBD1. Germline lookup yields CDR1 SGDLS and CDR2 YYNGEE. There are 14 residues in the CDR3. The V gene end was trimmed by 0 bases and the J gene end by 5 bases; junction bases not matched to a gene: 3. CDR3 region: CASSVGWTGDEQYF. The CDR3 nucleotides read TGTGCCAGCAGCGTAGGTTGGACAGGGGACGAGCAGTACTTC.

As DNA, the CDR3 is TGTGCCAGCAGCGGCGGGACACTAGGATTGAACTATGGCTACACCTTC. Translating it yields CASSGGTLGLNYGYTF. The chain carries TRBV9 and TRBJ1-2; perhaps TRBD1 as D (6 bases). The V end was cut by 3 bases, the J end by 2 bases, with 17 bases between. The CDR3 loop spans 16 amino acids. The germline V gene encodes CDR1 SGDLS and CDR2 YYNGEE.

The chain is built from TRBV18 and TRBJ2-7, with 10 bases aligning to TRBD2. This CDR3 is 17 amino acids long. In germline, CDR1 is KGHSH, CDR2 LQKENI. V trimming: 3 bases; J trimming: 0 bases; junction bases outside the gene matches: 8. The CDR3 DNA sequence: TGTGCCAGCTCACCTGCAGCGGGAGGGACGAGCTCCTACGAGCAGTACTTC. Its protein is CASSPAAGGTSSYEQYF.

The chain recombines TRBV27 with TRBJ2-7; TRBD1 is a possible D gene (5 bases). The CDR3 has 12 residues. The V end lost 2 bases, the J end lost 6 bases, and 8 bases lay between the germline ends. Germline-derived CDR1 and CDR2 are MNHEY and SMNVEV (reference sequence). The CDR3: CASSLIGAEQYF. CDR3 sequence (DNA): TGTGCCAGCAGTTTAATAGGGGCCGAGCAGTACTTC.

The V and J genes are TRBV9 and TRBJ1-2; perhaps TRBD1 as D (5 bases). Trimming shortened V by 0 bases and J by 7 bases, and 13 bases separated the two germline ends. CDR1 SGDLS and CDR2 YYNGEE come from the germline V gene. The CDR3 totals 14 residues. The CDR3 DNA is TGTGCCAGCAGCGTAGGGGGGGGGTTCCCTGGCTACACCTTC. It is translated as CASSVGGGFPGYTF.

V and J are TRBV29-1 and TRBJ2-1; a possible D gene is TRBD2 (6 bases). Germline assignment: CDR1 SQVTM and CDR2 ANQGSEA. Trimming shortened V by 6 bases and J by 4 bases, and 28 bases separated the two germline ends. The length of the CDR3 is 18 residues. CDR3 sequence: CSVVFAGPSAGNYNEQFF. The CDR3 DNA is TGCAGCGTGGTTTTTGCGGGGCCAAGCGCGGGTAATTACAATGAGCAGTTCTTC.

The rearrangement joins TRBV6-6 to TRBJ2-1; weak D call: TRBD1 (6 bases). Germline V gives CDR1 MNHNY, CDR2 SVGAGI (reference sequence). Trimming cost V 6 bases and J 4 bases, with 13 bases left between them. This CDR3 is built from 14 residues. The CDR3 DNA follows: TGTGCCAGCAGCCATTCGGACAGTTACAATGAGCAGTTCTTC. It codes for CASSHSDSYNEQFF.

CDR3: CASSPTPRGVGDSPLHF. The CDR3, as DNA: TGTGCCAGCTCACCAACACCCCGGGGCGTGGGGGATTCACCCCTCCACTTT. V usage is TRBV18 and J usage is TRBJ1-6; D perhaps matches TRBD1 (5 bases). The length of the CDR3 is 17 residues. Trimming pared 2 bases from V and 8 bases from J, leaving 19 bases between. Per germline, CDR1 KGHSH and CDR2 LQKENI.

The rearrangement links TRBV5-1 to TRBJ1-2; no firm D call. The V end was cut by 1 base, the J end by 5 bases, with 12 bases between. Germline values: CDR1 SGHRS, CDR2 YFSETQ. The CDR3 is 14 residues long. CDR3 in DNA: TGCGCCAGCAGCTTGACCCCGACACAGTATGGCTACACCTTC. Encoded protein: CASSLTPTQYGYTF.

The chain links TRBV9 to TRBJ2-3; 9 nucleotides agree with TRBD2. The length of the CDR3 is 18 residues. Trimming at V came to 0 bases and at J to 1 base, leaving 9 bases not matched to a gene. Per germline, CDR1 SGDLS and CDR2 YYNGEE. In DNA form, the CDR3 reads TGTGCCAGCAGCGTAGTCCCACGGCCTAGCGGGGGCACAGATACGCAGTATTTT. Its translation: CASSVVPRPSGGTDTQYF.

This sequence joins TRBV7-9 and TRBJ2-1, with D tentatively TRBD1 or TRBD2 (7 bases each). V was clipped by 5 bases and J by 0 bases, with 14 bases between them. This CDR3 has 16 amino acids. CDR1 and CDR2 from the germline V gene are SEHNR and FQNEAQ (reference sequence). CDR3 sequence reads: CASSPPGGGSYNEQFF. DNA for the CDR3: TGTGCCAGCAGCCCACCAGGGGGGGGCTCCTACAATGAGCAGTTCTTC.

The chain is built from TRBV27 and TRBJ1-4, with TRBD1 as a possible D gene (5 bases). There are 15 residues in the CDR3. Germline V CDR1 and CDR2: MNHEY, SMNVEV (reference sequence). V lost 0 bases, J lost 5 bases, and 10 bases lay in between. The CDR3 nucleotides read TGTGCCAGCAGTTTATCCACGGGACTGAATGAAAAACTGTTTTTT. Protein: CASSLSTGLNEKLFF.

The V call is TRBV29-1, the J call TRBJ1-2; 7 bases fit TRBD1. The CDR3 has 15 residues. Germline trimming cut 4 bases from V and 4 bases from J; bases unmatched to any gene: 12. The germline V gene encodes CDR1 SQVTM and CDR2 ANQGSEA. This CDR3 reads CSVGFTQGGTYGYTF. The CDR3, as DNA: TGCAGCGTTGGATTTACTCAGGGGGGGACCTATGGCTACACCTTC. Full variable domain (rest looked up from reference TRBV29-1 and TRBJ1-2): SAVISQKPSRDICQRGTSLTIQCQVDSQVTMMFWYRQQPGQSLTLIATANQGSEATYESGFVIDKFPISRPNLTFSTLTVSNMSPEDSSIYLCSVGFTQGGTYGYTFGSGTRLTVV.

The genes are TRBV12-3 or TRBV12-4 and TRBJ2-1; D not resolved. The V end was cut by 2 bases, the J end by 4 bases, with 3 bases between. This CDR3 has 12 residues. The CDR3 here is CASSLRYNEQFF. The CDR3 coding sequence is TGTGCCAGCAGTTTACGGTACAATGAGCAGTTCTTC.

The rearrangement links TRBV4-1 to TRBJ2-2; TRBD2 agrees at 12 bases. The germline V gene encodes CDR1 MGHRA and CDR2 YSYEKL. The length of the CDR3 is 16 residues. V trimming: 2 bases; J trimming: 8 bases; junction bases outside the gene matches: 6. DNA for the CDR3: TGCGCCAGCAGCCAACTGACTAGCGGGGGACGGGGGGAGCTGTTTTTT. It codes for CASSQLTSGGRGELFF.